These 22 T cell receptor beta chains were sequenced from one sample in a study of blood T cells in healthy people across ages (dated by TCRdb to the mid-2010s). Library preparation used 5' RACE. The listed sequencing device is Illumina HiSeq 2500. A second 7 to 11 cycle PCR used a sample-barcoded 5' primer and a J-beta primer mix. Using fastp trimming at Q25 and MiXCR clonotype assembly, TCRdb reanalyzed the public sequencing data and kept in-frame beta chains. Rows matching on CDR3 protein sequence are summarized as one entry with the most common DNA and genes. This sample has approximately 1.5 million distinct CDR3 sequences in its table, and around 35% of those were observed once. The ten largest clonotypes hold 11% of the sample. The sequenced sample consisted of blood. The receptors originated from a woman in her twenties or thirties in good health.

This clonotype was counted a few times. V and J are TRBV7-6 and TRBJ2-7; 9 bases are a match to TRBD1. This CDR3 comprises 16 residues. Per the germline V gene, CDR1 is SGHVS and CDR2 is FNYEAQ. V lost 1 base, J lost 1 base, and 5 bases stayed unmatched. This CDR3 reads CASSLGAGQGSYEQYF. In DNA form, the CDR3 reads TGTGCCAGCAGCTTAGGTGCGGGACAGGGTTCCTACGAGCAGTACTTC.

To note about this clonotype: The junction and the germline gene differ at one end; a read error may be behind it. This chain joins TRBV10-3 and TRBJ2-7; tentatively, D is TRBD1 (5 bases). Germline V gives CDR1 ENHRY, CDR2 SYGVKD. The CDR3 length is 13 residues. DNA of the CDR3: TGTGCCATCGGAACAGGCCTCTCCTACGAGCGGTACTTC. It translates to CAIGTGLSYERYF.

V and J are TRBV5-4 and TRBJ2-3; D not certain. Germline V CDR1 and CDR2: SGHNT, YYREEE (reference sequence). Trimming stripped 2 bases from V and 1 base from J, with 11 bases between. The CDR3 consists of 15 residues. CDR3 region: CASSFQSLGTDTQYF. The CDR3 DNA reads as TGTGCCAGCAGCTTTCAGAGCCTTGGCACAGATACGCAGTATTTT.

V and J are TRBV28 and TRBJ2-7, with 8 bases matching TRBD1. V trimming: 3 bases; J trimming: 0 bases; junction bases outside the gene matches: 10. The CDR3 extends over 17 amino acids. The germline CDR1 and CDR2 sequences are MDHEN and SYDVKM. This chain's CDR3 is CASSFWLDRGFSYEQYF. The CDR3 coding sequence is TGTGCCAGCAGTTTTTGGTTAGACAGGGGCTTCTCCTACGAGCAGTACTTC.

Regarding this clonotype: The junction does not match germline at one end; this may be a read error. CDR3 DNA: TGTGCCAGCAGCCGTGGGAGCTACGATGAGCAGTTCTTC. As protein: CASSRGSYDEQFF. V gene TRBV28 combines with J gene TRBJ2-1; D perhaps matches TRBD2 (5 bases). CDR1 and CDR2 from the germline V gene are MDHEN and SYDVKM. The CDR3 sequence is 13 residues long.

This chain joins TRBV2 and TRBJ1-2; D gene unclear. Germline lookup yields CDR1 SNHLY and CDR2 FYNNEI. V shed 3 bases and J shed 4 bases, with 9 bases lying between them. The CDR3 is 13 amino acids. DNA of the CDR3: TGTGCCAGCAGTGACATGGGAGGCTATGGCTACACCTTC. Translation: CASSDMGGYGYTF.

Ten or more counts support this clonotype. The chain recombines TRBV2 with TRBJ2-5, with D perhaps given as TRBD1 or TRBD2 (5 bases each). The germline gives CDR1 SNHLY, CDR2 FYNNEI. The CDR3 is 16 residues long. V was trimmed by 7 bases and J by 0 bases, leaving 18 bases between them. CDR3 in DNA: TGTGCCAGCACCGAGACCGGGACGGCGAACCAAGAGACCCAGTACTTC. Amino acids: CASTETGTANQETQYF.

In its sample, this clonotype was seen a few times. V is TRBV27 and J is TRBJ2-3; 13 bases line up with TRBD2. Germline V gene data show CDR1 as MNHEY and CDR2 as SMNVEV (reference sequence). The V gene end was trimmed by 3 bases and the J gene end by 2 bases; junction bases not matched to a gene: 5. The CDR3 has 17 amino acids. This CDR3 is CASSFLTSGGPTDTQYF. The DNA for the CDR3 is TGTGCCAGCAGTTTCCTGACTAGCGGGGGGCCCACAGATACGCAGTATTTT.

The rearrangement joins TRBV20-1 to TRBJ2-7, with TRBD2 matching over 10 bases. The V and J ends lost 6 bases and 4 bases, in that order; junction bases with no gene match: 9. This CDR3 contains 14 residues. CDR1 is DFQATT and CDR2 is SNEGSKA in the germline V gene (reference sequence). The CDR3 loop is CSAIGTSEVYEQYF. The CDR3 DNA reads TGCAGTGCGATCGGGACTAGCGAGGTTTACGAGCAGTACTTC.

The chain links TRBV5-1 to TRBJ2-4; TRBD2 matches at 10 bases. The germline V gene has CDR1 SGHRS and CDR2 YFSETQ. The CDR3 has 15 amino acids. J lost 13 bases, V lost 0 bases, and 10 bases had no gene match. CDR3 loop: CASSLVAGGLEEQYF. CDR3 coding DNA: TGCGCCAGCAGCTTGGTAGCGGGGGGATTGGAGGAGCAGTACTTC.

This chain connects TRBV6-1 to TRBJ2-5, with 9 bases matching TRBD2. The CDR3 is made up of 15 amino acids. Unmatched junction bases numbered 4, after V lost 4 bases and J lost 1 base. The V gene's germline CDR1 is MNHNS and CDR2 SASEGT. Here the CDR3 reads CASSVGTSPQETQYF. CDR3 nucleotides: TGTGCCAGCAGTGTAGGGACTAGCCCCCAAGAGACCCAGTACTTC.

In its sample, this clonotype was seen many times. The chain carries TRBV4-1 and TRBJ2-5; 11 bases line up with TRBD1. CDR3 length: 14 amino acids. V was pared by 3 bases and J by 5 bases, with 2 bases of the junction left unmatched. CDR1 and CDR2 (germline): MGHRA, YSYEKL. CDR3 coding DNA: TGCGCCAGCAGCCAGGACAGGGGGCGGGAGACCCAGTACTTC. Amino acid sequence: CASSQDRGRETQYF.

V is TRBV29-1 and J is TRBJ1-1, with TRBD1 matching 12 bases. The CDR3 runs to 14 residues. Germline CDR1 and CDR2: SQVTM and ANQGSEA. V dropped 7 bases and J dropped 2; count of bases not matched to a gene: 5. The CDR3 DNA follows: TGCAGCGACGGGGACAGGGGGCATAACACTGAAGCTTTCTTT. It translates to CSDGDRGHNTEAFF.

This rearrangement joins TRBV6-5 to TRBJ2-7; 8 bases are shared with TRBD2. V gave up 0 bases and J gave up 2 bases; unmatched junction bases: 9. Germline V gives CDR1 MNHEY, CDR2 SVGAGI. The CDR3 consists of 17 residues. The CDR3 spells CASSYSKPSGSTYEQYF. CDR3 in DNA: TGTGCCAGCAGTTACTCGAAGCCCAGCGGGAGTACCTACGAGCAGTACTTC.

V usage is TRBV6-6 and J usage is TRBJ1-1; D remains ambiguous. The CDR3 sequence is 13 residues long. Trimming left V 7 bases short and J 2 bases short, with 11 bases between. The germline V gene encodes CDR1 MNHNY and CDR2 SVGAGI (reference sequence). CDR3 in DNA: TGTGCCAGCACCCAACTTACCAACACTGAAGCTTTCTTT. It translates to CASTQLTNTEAFF.

This clonotype has only a few counts. The gene calls are TRBV9 and TRBJ2-5, with D possibly being TRBD2 (6 bases). The CDR3 is 16 amino acids. Deletions cut 3 bases from V and 0 bases from J, with 15 bases between. Germline CDR1 and CDR2: SGDLS and YYNGEE. CDR3 amino acids: CASSAQGGGNQETQYF. The CDR3 region has the DNA TGTGCCAGCAGCGCCCAGGGAGGTGGGAACCAAGAGACCCAGTACTTC.

The J gene is TRBJ1-2, the V gene TRBV27, with D unclear. The CDR3 consists of 13 residues. Germline V gene sequence: CDR1 MNHEY, CDR2 SMNVEV (reference sequence). Deletions cut 5 bases from V and 8 bases from J, with 15 bases between. The CDR3: CASSQTGVGGYTF. In nucleotides, the CDR3 is TGTGCCAGCAGTCAAACGGGAGTCGGCGGCTACACCTTC.

In this sample, this clonotype turned up many times. The chain couples TRBV27 to TRBJ2-1; possibly TRBD1 for D (6 bases). The CDR3 spans 13 residues. Trimming removed 5 bases at V and 13 bases at J, with 18 bases between. From germline, CDR1 is MNHEY and CDR2 SMNVEV (reference sequence). The CDR3 region is CASSPQHTGIQFF. The CDR3 nucleotides are TGTGCCAGCAGTCCCCAACATACAGGGATTCAGTTCTTC.

A few counts support this clonotype. The chain links TRBV4-1 to TRBJ1-1; TRBD1 aligns across 7 bases. Losses at the gene ends were 1 base for V and 5 bases for J; bases not matched to a gene: 10. Germline V gives CDR1 MGHRA, CDR2 YSYEKL. The CDR3 sequence is 16 residues long. CDR3 loop: CASSQAPGGGKTEAFF. CDR3 nucleotide sequence: TGCGCCAGCAGCCAAGCCCCCGGAGGGGGCAAAACTGAAGCTTTCTTT.

Worth noting for this clonotype: Because it lacks the conserved phenylalanine or tryptophan at the end, this CDR3 is likely a read error. The chain links TRBV28 to TRBJ2-1; weak D call: TRBD2 (6 bases). Looked up from germline, CDR1 is MDHEN and CDR2 is SYDVKM. The CDR3 length is 14 residues. V was pared by 10 bases and J by 6 bases, with 19 bases between. Written as DNA, the CDR3 is TGTGCCATCCAGGGTGCGGGGTCTTCCAATGAGCAGTTCTTA. Protein sequence: CAIQGAGSSNEQFL.

This chain links TRBV9 with TRBJ2-1; D tentatively fits TRBD1 or TRBD2 (5 bases each). In germline, CDR1 is SGDLS, CDR2 YYNGEE. The CDR3 consists of 15 residues. The ends were cut back, 0 bases at V and 4 bases at J, with 11 bases in the middle. The CDR3, as DNA: TGTGCCAGCAGCGTAGGGGACGGAATATACAATGAGCAGTTCTTC. It specifies CASSVGDGIYNEQFF.

This CDR3 reads CASSLGGAAEAFF. The CDR3 nucleotides read TGTGCCAGCAGTCTCGGGGGGGCTGCTGAAGCTTTCTTT. V usage is TRBV7-3 and J usage is TRBJ1-1; D possibly corresponds to TRBD1 (6 bases). Trimming took 6 bases from V and 6 from J, leaving 14 bases between them. The germline V gene has CDR1 SGHTA and CDR2 FQGTGA. This CDR3 comprises 13 residues.